A selection of T cell receptor beta chains follows, all from one sample in a study of PD-1 blockade in classical Hodgkin lymphoma. Assay used: immunoSEQ multiplex PCR; TCRdb lists only in-frame clones, some missing. The sample consists of some 63,000 clones, around nine tenths of them appearing once. Sequences were derived from peripheral blood mononuclear cells (PBMCs), sampled at baseline. Receptor source: a human donor with classical Hodgkin lymphoma. The CDR3 runs from the conserved cysteine through the conserved F or W. The order of the fields is D gene, J gene, V gene, CDR3 protein, CDR3 DNA. A D gene is named only where the DNA matches it firmly.

d_call: -
j_call: TRBJ2-7
v_call: TRBV5-4
cdr3_aa: CASSSRGGIGEQYF
cdr3_nt: TGTGCCAGCAGCTCGAGGGGGGGCATCGGCGAGCAGTACTTC

d_call: -
j_call: TRBJ2-1
v_call: TRBV30
cdr3_aa: CAWSARTPYSNEQFF
cdr3_nt: TGTGCCTGGAGTGCTCGGACCCCGTATAGCAATGAGCAGTTCTTC

d_call: TRBD2
j_call: TRBJ2-3
v_call: TRBV6-5
cdr3_aa: CASGGLADATDTQYF
cdr3_nt: TGTGCCAGCGGAGGACTAGCGGATGCCACAGATACGCAGTATTTT

d_call: -
j_call: TRBJ1-4
v_call: TRBV28
cdr3_aa: CASSLTGSMGEKLFF
cdr3_nt: TGTGCCAGCAGTCTTACAGGGTCTATGGGTGAAAAACTGTTTTTT

d_call: -
j_call: TRBJ1-1
v_call: TRBV28
cdr3_aa: CASRLPLEGITEAFF
cdr3_nt: TGTGCCAGCAGGCTCCCCCTGGAGGGGATAACTGAAGCTTTCTTT

d_call: TRBD2
j_call: TRBJ2-1
v_call: TRBV7-9
cdr3_aa: CASSLASGTSCEFF
cdr3_nt: TGTGCCAGCAGCTTAGCTTCCGGGACTAGCTGTGAGTTCTTC

d_call: -
j_call: TRBJ1-1
v_call: TRBV9
cdr3_aa: CASVPPWVNTEAFF
cdr3_nt: TGTGCCAGCGTACCTCCTTGGGTGAACACTGAAGCTTTCTTT

d_call: -
j_call: TRBJ2-7
v_call: TRBV27
cdr3_aa: CASSLSISDRPPYEQYF
cdr3_nt: TGTGCCAGCAGTTTATCGATTTCCGACAGGCCGCCCTACGAGCAGTACTTC

d_call: -
j_call: TRBJ1-4
v_call: TRBV28
cdr3_aa: CASSASGGEKLFF
cdr3_nt: TGTGCCAGCAGTGCTTCAGGCGGTGAAAAACTGTTTTTT

d_call: -
j_call: TRBJ2-7
v_call: TRBV13
cdr3_aa: CASSATLAGESSYEQYF
cdr3_nt: TGTGCCAGCAGCGCGACTCTCGCAGGGGAGTCGTCCTACGAGCAGTACTTC

d_call: -
j_call: TRBJ2-1
v_call: TRBV25-1
cdr3_aa: CASSGTGNVYNEQFF
cdr3_nt: TGTGCCAGCAGCGGCACAGGGAATGTATACAATGAGCAGTTCTTC

d_call: TRBD2
j_call: TRBJ2-3
v_call: TRBV18
cdr3_aa: CASSPPLAGSTDTQYF
cdr3_nt: TGTGCCAGCTCACCACCTCTAGCGGGGAGCACAGATACGCAGTATTTT